The clone carrying this TCR beta chain was seen a single time. Seattle cases were enrolled at active infection and followed longitudinally. Per the authors' pipeline: The authors estimated nucleated cell counts from reference gene primer amplification. Libraries were prepared by immunoSEQ multiplex PCR; TCRdb keeps only in-frame clonotypes and omits some of them. V and J calls and clone size are copied from that table; D and trimming were computed from the DNA. The data contain 190,000 or so clones, over 80% of them seen just once; the ten biggest clones take up about 0.91%. These data originate in a study of blood T cell repertoires in COVID-19. Overall study context: Whether acute or convalescent, the COVID-19 samples came from the United States, Italy and Spain.

Germline CDR1 and CDR2: SQVTM and ANQGSEA. The CDR3 is 11 residues long. The V and J ends lost 3 bases and 8 bases, in that order; junction bases with no gene match: 3. This clonotype originated in a man aged 55 to 70 with COVID-19, enrolled during active disease. The V call is TRBV29-1, the J call TRBJ1-2; 7 nucleotides line up with TRBD1. Sequenced material: peripheral blood. The DNA for the CDR3 is TGCAGCGTTGAGCAGGGGGGAGGCTACACCTTC. Translated: CSVEQGGGYTF.